These 30 T cell receptor beta chains were sequenced from one sample in a study of patients and donors after allogeneic stem cell transplantation. TCRdb reanalysed the RT-PCR reads using MiXCR and keeps one entry per CDR3 protein. Of around 200,000 distinct CDR3 sequences in the sample, more than 35% were seen once. The sequenced material came from blood, either unsorted or a sorted T cell fraction (not recorded which). The receptors were sampled from a human donor who was either an allogeneic HSCT recipient or a stem cell or donor lymphocyte infusion donor (not recorded which). It is not recorded whose cells these are; they may come from a transplant donor.

The table lists this clonotype with a few counts. The chain couples TRBV3-1 to TRBJ2-7; D possibly corresponds to TRBD2 (5 bases). Germline V gene sequence: CDR1 LGHDT, CDR2 YNNKEL (reference sequence). The CDR3 runs 14 residues. Trimming removed 2 bases from V and 7 bases from J, with 15 bases in between. The CDR3 region has the DNA TGTGCCAGCAGCCAATCGTTAACGGGCGGGGAGCAGTACTTC. It translates to CASSQSLTGGEQYF.

The chain joins TRBV7-9 to TRBJ2-1; D is perhaps TRBD1 (5 bases). The ends were cut back, 1 base at V and 6 bases at J, with 13 bases in the middle. The length of the CDR3 is 15 residues. Germline V lookup: CDR1 SEHNR, CDR2 FQNEAQ (reference sequence). CDR3 nucleotides: TGTGCCAGCAGCTTAGGGGGATGGGGCCCCAATGAGCAGTTCTTC. Its translation is CASSLGGWGPNEQFF.

V usage is TRBV29-1 and J usage is TRBJ1-1, with 7 nucleotides matching TRBD1. The germline CDR1 and CDR2 sequences are SQVTM and ANQGSEA. V dropped 7 bases and J dropped 5; count of bases not matched to a gene: 4. This CDR3 is built from 11 residues. The CDR3: CSAVTGTEAFF. Here the CDR3 DNA reads TGCAGCGCCGTGACAGGGACTGAAGCTTTCTTT.

The gene calls are TRBV6-4 and TRBJ2-1; 9 bases match TRBD2. Germline V gene data show CDR1 as MRHNA and CDR2 as SNTAGT. The CDR3 consists of 16 residues. The junction had 8 bases not matched to a gene; V was cut back by 4 bases and J by 4 bases. The CDR3 spells CASSVSLSGGYNEQFF. The CDR3 DNA reads TGTGCCAGCAGTGTCTCCCTTAGCGGGGGATACAATGAGCAGTTCTTC.

The sample holds a few counts of this clonotype. The chain joins TRBV20-1 to TRBJ2-4; no definite D call. This CDR3 has 12 amino acids. Germline CDR1 DFQATT, CDR2 SNEGSKA (reference sequence). V was clipped by 5 bases and J by 9 bases, with 14 bases between them. The CDR3 DNA is TGCAGTGCTTTCTATTCAGAGGCCATTCAGTACTTC. As protein: CSAFYSEAIQYF.

The CDR3 protein is CASSVTSTYNEQFF. The CDR3 DNA sequence: TGTGCCAGCAGCGTAACCTCAACTTACAATGAGCAGTTCTTC. The gene calls are TRBV9 and TRBJ2-1; D remains ambiguous. The CDR3 contains 14 residues. With 1 base removed from V and 4 bases from J, the gap between germline ends came to 9 bases. Germline CDR1 is SGDLS and CDR2 is YYNGEE.

This chain connects TRBV4-1 to TRBJ2-2; no clear D. V was pared by 5 bases and J by 1 base, with 14 bases between. Germline V CDR1 and CDR2: MGHRA, YSYEKL. This CDR3 contains 16 residues. The CDR3 sequence is CASSSGPGKNTGELFF. For the CDR3, the DNA is TGCGCCAGCAGCTCCGGACCAGGAAAGAACACCGGGGAGCTGTTTTTT.

The rearrangement links TRBV7-9 to TRBJ2-5; the D is unclear. Trimming removed 0 bases at V and 3 bases at J, with 11 bases between. The length of the CDR3 is 15 residues. CDR1 SEHNR and CDR2 FQNEAQ come from the germline V gene (reference sequence). The DNA of the CDR3 is TGTGCCAGCAGCTTAGCCATGAGATCCGAAGAGACCCAGTACTTC. As protein: CASSLAMRSEETQYF.

This clonotype was seen a few times. The chain is built from TRBV28 and TRBJ1-4; 7 nucleotides agree with TRBD1. With 6 bases clipped from V and 4 bases from J, the junction kept 8 bases outside the gene matches. This CDR3 comprises 15 residues. The V gene's germline CDR1 is MDHEN and CDR2 SYDVKM. CDR3 loop: CASSRRTGINEKLFF. The DNA of the CDR3 is TGTGCCAGCAGCCGTAGGACAGGAATTAATGAAAAACTGTTTTTT.

V is TRBV29-1 and J is TRBJ2-5, with D uncertain. This CDR3 is built from 13 residues. In germline, CDR1 is SQVTM, CDR2 ANQGSEA. V was shortened by 0 bases and J by 3 bases, with 8 bases between the two germline ends. CDR3 amino acids: CSVEETQKETQYF. The CDR3 DNA is TGCAGCGTTGAAGAGACGCAAAAAGAGACCCAGTACTTC.

The chain joins TRBV24-1 to TRBJ2-3; no firm D call. Trimming stripped 3 bases from V and 15 bases from J, with 15 bases between. This CDR3 spans 12 amino acids. Germline CDR1 KGHDR, CDR2 SFDVKD. This chain's CDR3 is CATSDRWKAEYF. CDR3 in DNA: TGTGCCACCAGTGATCGGTGGAAGGCGGAATATTTT.

In DNA, the CDR3 is TGTGCCAGCACCGACAGATCGAACACTGAAGCTTTCTTT. It encodes CASTDRSNTEAFF. This chain connects TRBV11-1 to TRBJ1-1, with D possibly being TRBD1 (5 bases). With 7 bases removed from V and 1 base from J, the gap between germline ends came to 10 bases. The length of the CDR3 is 13 residues. Germline CDR1 is SGHAT and CDR2 is FQDESV (reference sequence).

The chain carries TRBV29-1 and TRBJ1-2; the match to TRBD1 covers 8 bases. Germline V gives CDR1 SQVTM, CDR2 ANQGSEA. The CDR3 consists of 12 residues. Trimming took 6 bases from V and 8 from J; bases not matched to a gene: 8. This chain's CDR3 is CSVRTGRAGYTF. The CDR3 nucleotides read TGCAGCGTGCGGACAGGGCGGGCCGGCTACACCTTC.

This chain links TRBV9 with TRBJ2-1; the match to TRBD2 covers 11 bases. Losses at the gene ends were 3 bases for V and 0 bases for J; bases not matched to a gene: 14. The germline CDR1 and CDR2 sequences are SGDLS and YYNGEE. This CDR3 comprises 20 residues. The CDR3 loop is CASSERDLAGGARSYNEQFF. DNA for the CDR3: TGTGCCAGCAGCGAGCGGGATCTAGCGGGGGGTGCTCGCTCCTACAATGAGCAGTTCTTC.

V usage is TRBV4-3 and J usage is TRBJ2-4, with D perhaps matching TRBD1 (6 bases). CDR1 is LGHNA and CDR2 is YSLEER in the germline V gene. CDR3 length equals 13 residues. V shed 2 bases and J shed 6 bases, with 8 bases lying between them. Here the CDR3 DNA reads TGCGCCAGCAGCCAAAACAGGGCAAACATTCAGTACTTC. Residues: CASSQNRANIQYF.

The genes are TRBV27 and TRBJ1-2; TRBD1 might be the D (5 bases). This CDR3 comprises 16 residues. The germline V and J ends were trimmed by 4 bases and 5 bases, with 20 bases remaining between them. Germline V gives CDR1 MNHEY, CDR2 SMNVEV (reference sequence). The CDR3 bases are TGTGCCAGCAGTTATACCTACTCAGGGCGCCCTTATGGCTACACCTTC. Translating it yields CASSYTYSGRPYGYTF.

In this sample, this clonotype turned up once. The chain combines TRBV4-2 with TRBJ1-6; no firm D call. The V end was cut by 0 bases, the J end by 9 bases, with 12 bases between. The length of the CDR3 is 15 residues. Per the germline V gene, CDR1 is LGHNA and CDR2 is YNFKEQ. The CDR3 DNA reads TGTGCCAGCAGCCAAGAACGAGGGCCGGGTTCACCCCTCCACTTT. This codes for CASSQERGPGSPLHF.

The chain couples TRBV27 to TRBJ1-2, with D maybe TRBD1 (5 bases). The germline V gene encodes CDR1 MNHEY and CDR2 SMNVEV (reference sequence). V was shortened by 6 bases and J by 1 base, with 15 bases between the two germline ends. This CDR3 has 15 residues. CDR3 coding DNA: TGTGCCAGCAGCCGGGGACTGCGGCGTAACTATGGCTACACCTTC. Translated, it gives CASSRGLRRNYGYTF.

The J gene is TRBJ2-4, the V gene TRBV28; D not certain. Trimming shortened V by 0 bases and J by 0 bases, and 9 bases separated the two germline ends. Germline assignment: CDR1 MDHEN and CDR2 SYDVKM. CDR3 size: 16 residues. The CDR3 DNA sequence: TGTGCCAGCAGTTTATGGGCACCACTAGCCAAAAACATTCAGTACTTC. Translated: CASSLWAPLAKNIQYF.

Points on this clonotype: Compared with germline, one end of the junction differs, possibly owing to a read error. V is TRBV7-9 and J is TRBJ1-1; 7 nucleotides agree with TRBD1. The CDR3 consists of 14 residues. The germline gives CDR1 SEHNR, CDR2 FQNEAQ (reference sequence). For the CDR3, the DNA is TGTGCCAGCAACTTAGGGGGCCAGGACACTGAAGCTTTCTTT. Its protein product is CASNLGGQDTEAFF.

V usage is TRBV5-1 and J usage is TRBJ1-4; D not resolved. This CDR3 is 14 amino acids long. From germline, CDR1 is SGHRS and CDR2 YFSETQ. The V end lost 5 bases, the J end lost 8 bases, and 16 bases lay between the germline ends. The CDR3 region is CASRTEFGGEKLFF. As DNA, the CDR3 is TGCGCCAGCAGAACCGAATTCGGTGGGGAAAAACTGTTTTTT.

The chain is built from TRBV20-1 and TRBJ1-2, with D uncertain. Trimming removed 6 bases from V and 6 bases from J, with 17 bases in between. Germline values: CDR1 DFQATT, CDR2 SNEGSKA (reference sequence). This CDR3 is built from 13 residues. The CDR3 protein is CSAKSLVLHGYTF. CDR3 sequence (DNA): TGCAGTGCCAAGAGTTTAGTTTTGCATGGCTACACCTTC.

This clonotype was counted ten times or more. The chain is built from TRBV28 and TRBJ1-1; 8 bases are shared with TRBD1. CDR1 MDHEN and CDR2 SYDVKM come from the germline V gene. The V and J ends lost 2 bases and 1 base, in that order; junction bases with no gene match: 3. The length of the CDR3 is 15 residues. The CDR3 DNA reads TGTGCCAGCAGTTTAGAGGACAGGGAGAACACTGAAGCTTTCTTT. Protein product: CASSLEDRENTEAFF. The full variable domain, its missing parts supplied by reference TRBV28 and TRBJ1-1, is DVKVTQSSRYLVKRTGEKVFLECVQDMDHENMFWYRQDPGLGLRLIYFSYDVKMKEKGDIPEGYSVSREKKERFSLILESASTNQTSMYLCASSLEDRENTEAFFGQGTRLTVV.

This sequence joins TRBV5-1 and TRBJ2-4; D possibly matches TRBD1 or TRBD2 (5 bases each). Germline V gene lookup returns CDR1 SGHRS and CDR2 YFSETQ. Trimming stripped 2 bases from V and 8 bases from J, with 14 bases between. The CDR3 sequence is 14 residues long. The CDR3 DNA follows: TGCGCCAGCAGCTTTGGGGGAATTGAGGACATTCAGTACTTC. Its protein product is CASSFGGIEDIQYF. Together with reference TRBV5-1 and TRBJ2-4, the CDR3 gives the full variable domain: KAGVTQTPRYLIKTRGQQVTLSCSPISGHRSVSWYQQTPGQGLQFLFEYFSETQRNKGNFPGRFSGRQFSNSRSEMNVSTLELGDSALYLCASSFGGIEDIQYFGAGTRLSVL.

The chain carries TRBV12-3 or TRBV12-4 and TRBJ1-2; D is undetermined. This CDR3 is 11 amino acids long. V was pared by 5 bases and J by 8 bases, with 9 bases between. The CDR3 region has the DNA TGTGCCAGCAGTGGGCCGGGGGGCTACACCTTC. It specifies CASSGPGGYTF.

The genes are TRBV11-2 and TRBJ2-5; 10 nucleotides match TRBD2. Germline assignment: CDR1 SGHAT and CDR2 FQNNGV. V lost 3 bases and J lost 1; bases outside the gene matches: 2. This CDR3 is built from 15 residues. The CDR3 reads CASSFVAGGQETQYF. The CDR3 DNA reads as TGTGCCAGCAGCTTTGTAGCGGGGGGCCAAGAGACCCAGTACTTC.

The CDR3 region is CAISERREDGYTF. CDR3 DNA: TGTGCCATCAGTGAACGGAGGGAAGATGGCTACACCTTC. The chain couples TRBV10-3 to TRBJ1-2; D call uncertain. Germline CDR1 reads ENHRY; CDR2 reads SYGVKD. This CDR3 is built from 13 residues. Trimming took 3 bases from V and 6 from J, leaving 11 bases between them.

This clonotype was counted between two and nine times. The chain recombines TRBV12-3 or TRBV12-4 with TRBJ2-1, with D maybe TRBD2 (6 bases). The CDR3 length is 12 residues. The CDR3: CAGGDHYNEQFF. Here the CDR3 DNA reads TGTGCAGGCGGGGACCACTACAATGAGCAGTTCTTC.

This rearrangement joins TRBV20-1 to TRBJ2-1, with 7 bases matching TRBD2. Germline V CDR1 and CDR2: DFQATT, SNEGSKA (reference sequence). V lost 3 bases to trimming and J lost 13 bases; unmatched junction nucleotides: 12. There are 13 residues in the CDR3. In DNA form, the CDR3 reads TGCAGTGCTAGGCCGCCCTCTCTAGCGGAACAGTTCTTC. This codes for CSARPPSLAEQFF.

CDR3: CASRGSSSYNSPLHF. For the CDR3, the DNA is TGTGCCAGCAGAGGCTCGAGCTCCTATAATTCACCCCTCCACTTT. This chain uses TRBV6-5 with TRBJ1-6; D not certain. CDR3 length: 15 residues. Germline CDR1 MNHEY, CDR2 SVGAGI. The ends were cut back, 6 bases at V and 0 bases at J, with 9 bases in the middle.